The present T cell receptor (beta chain) was sequenced within a study of Ad26.COV2.S vaccination and SARS-CoV-2 variants. Study-level points and caveats: Total T cell responses, in the TCR breadth and depth analyses, may have been underestimated. Whether participants received vaccine or placebo, their non-spike TCR breadth was similar. It was vaccine recipients, not placebo recipients, who had the higher spike-specific TCR breadth.

Libraries were prepared by immunoSEQ multiplex PCR; TCRdb keeps only in-frame clonotypes and omits some of them. The table records over 400,000 clones, around 93% of them present only once. In regard to this clone: What it binds is unknown.

The CDR3 is made up of 17 amino acids. J gave up 4 bases and V 1 base, and 8 bases lay outside the gene matches. Looked up from germline, CDR1 is KGHDR and CDR2 is SFDVKD. Stated treatment: about 20 received Ad26.COV2.S at low or high dose, single or two shots; 5 received placebo; per-sample allocation not given. The investigators took samples on day 63 after the first vaccine or placebo injection. This vaccine is an Ad26 vector that expresses the Wuhan-strain SARS-CoV-2 spike. The source of this sequence is a person between 18 and 59 years old who received the Ad26.COV2.S COVID-19 vaccine or a placebo. The chain couples TRBV24-1 to TRBJ2-7; TRBD1 matches 11 bases. This sample comprised peripheral blood, obtained in a trial of Ad26.COV2.S vaccine versus placebo. CDR3 sequence (DNA): TGTGCCACCAGTGATTTTTCCGGGACAGGGGGAGGTTACGAGCAGTACTTC. Protein sequence: CATSDFSGTGGGYEQYF.